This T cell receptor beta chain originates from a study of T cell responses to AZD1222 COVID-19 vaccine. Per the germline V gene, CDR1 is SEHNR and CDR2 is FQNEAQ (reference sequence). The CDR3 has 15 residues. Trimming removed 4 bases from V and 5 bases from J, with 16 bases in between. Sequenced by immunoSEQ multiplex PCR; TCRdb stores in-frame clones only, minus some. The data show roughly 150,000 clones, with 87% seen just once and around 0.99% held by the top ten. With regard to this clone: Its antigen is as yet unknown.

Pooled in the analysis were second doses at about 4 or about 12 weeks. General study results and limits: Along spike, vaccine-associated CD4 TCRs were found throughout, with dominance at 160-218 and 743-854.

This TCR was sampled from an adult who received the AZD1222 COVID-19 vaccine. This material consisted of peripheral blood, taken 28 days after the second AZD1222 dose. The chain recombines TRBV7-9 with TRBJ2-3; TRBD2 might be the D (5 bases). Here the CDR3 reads CASSSFTSLEDTQYF. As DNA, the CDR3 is TGTGCCAGCAGCTCCTTTACTAGTTTGGAAGATACGCAGTATTTT.